Listed below are T cell receptor beta chains from one sample, sequenced in a study of control samples from healthy donors and cancer patients. Measured with immunoSEQ multiplex PCR; TCRdb has only the in-frame clones, and not every one. The table has 170,000 or so clones, around 94% seen once. Sequencing used blood. The source is a woman under 30 in good health. Each CDR3 is given with its conserved first and last residue. The D gene is left open where the match is weak. Expanded clones get a size class; other rows say once, few or many, or leave the size out.

j_call d_call clone_size v_call cdr3_aa cdr3_nt
TRBJ1-3 TRBD1 . TRBV28 CASSSTGSGNTIYF TGTGCCAGCAGTTCGACAGGGAGTGGAAACACCATATATTTT
TRBJ2-7 TRBD1 . TRBV5-1 CASSLGTGGGEQYF TGCGCCAGCAGCTTGGGGACAGGGGGAGGCGAGCAGTACTTC
TRBJ2-7 . . TRBV7-9 CASSSSSYEQYF TGTGCCAGCAGCTCGTCTAGCTACGAGCAGTACTTC
TRBJ2-2 TRBD1 . TRBV24-1 CATSDSGQGIGELFF TGTGCCACCAGTGATTCGGGACAGGGGATCGGGGAGCTGTTTTTT
TRBJ1-1 . . TRBV11-3 CASSVRRDLLEAFF TGTGCCAGCAGCGTCAGAAGGGACCTACTTGAAGCTTTCTTT
TRBJ2-1 TRBD2 once TRBV6-5 CASSYDLLAGYNEQFF TGTGCCAGCAGTTACGACCTACTAGCGGGGTACAATGAGCAGTTCTTC
TRBJ1-2 . . TRBV19 CASRGRGLSNYGYTF TGTGCCAGTAGGGGAAGGGGACTCTCTAACTATGGCTACACCTTC
TRBJ2-1 TRBD1 . TRBV2 CAASQGAPSGNEQFF TGTGCCGCCAGCCAGGGGGCCCCTTCGGGAAATGAGCAGTTCTTC
TRBJ2-7 . . TRBV6-5 CATIGGLTYEQYF TGTGCCACCATCGGTGGGCTGACCTACGAGCAGTACTTC
TRBJ2-7 . . TRBV4-1 CASSQVDQGRGEQYF TGCGCCAGCAGCCAGGTGGACCAGGGGAGGGGCGAGCAGTACTTC
TRBJ1-2 . . TRBV27 CASRGHRGYTF TGTGCCAGCAGAGGCCATCGGGGCTACACCTTC
TRBJ1-1 . once TRBV2 CASRGGRLNTEAFF TGTGCCAGCAGAGGGGGGCGGTTGAACACTGAAGCTTTCTTT
TRBJ1-2 . . TRBV12-3/TRBV12-4 CASSRRGGHGYTF TGTGCCAGCAGCCGCCGTGGGGGCCATGGCTACACCTTC
TRBJ2-2 . once TRBV18 CASSPPYGGPGTGELFF TGTGCCAGCTCACCACCGTACGGAGGCCCTGGGACCGGGGAGCTGTTTTTT
TRBJ2-5 TRBD2 . TRBV27 CASSPGLAGETQYF TGTGCCAGCAGCCCCGGACTAGCGGGAGAGACCCAGTACTTC
TRBJ1-6 TRBD1 once TRBV6-5 CASSFLGQDNSPLHF TGTGCCAGCAGCTTTCTCGGACAGGATAATTCACCCCTCCACTTT
TRBJ2-7 . once TRBV7-2 CASSLDRQGGYEQYF TGTGCCAGCAGCTTAGACAGACAGGGAGGGTACGAGCAGTACTTC
TRBJ2-1 TRBD1 . TRBV18 CASSPQWDRGIF TGTGCCAGCTCACCACAGTGGGACAGGGGGATCTTC
TRBJ2-1 TRBD2 . TRBV5-3 CARSLGLAGGQNEQFF TGTGCCAGAAGCTTGGGACTAGCGGGAGGCCAGAATGAGCAGTTCTTC
TRBJ1-2 . . TRBV7-2 CASSLAGAGAYGYTF TGTGCCAGCAGCTTAGCGGGGGCAGGGGCCTATGGCTACACCTTC
TRBJ2-1 TRBD2 . TRBV28 CASSISRGHGLAGEQFF TGTGCCAGCAGTATCTCCAGGGGGCATGGACTAGCGGGTGAGCAGTTCTTC
TRBJ2-3 . . TRBV10-1 CASSNLAGGTDTQYF TGCGCCAGCAGCAACCTGGCGGGCGGCACAGATACGCAGTATTTT
TRBJ2-3 TRBD2 . TRBV28 CASSLFGGSTTDTQYF TGTGCCAGCAGTTTATTTGGCGGGAGTACCACAGATACGCAGTATTTT
TRBJ1-6 . . TRBV11-2 CASSLDWTAYNSPLHF TGTGCCAGCAGCTTGGACTGGACGGCGTATAATTCACCCCTCCACTTT
TRBJ1-5 . . TRBV13 CASSLGGGQPQHF TGTGCCAGCAGCTTAGGTGGGGGGCAGCCCCAGCATTTT
TRBJ1-2 TRBD1 once TRBV2 CASLTGNYGYTF TGTGCCAGCCTGACAGGGAACTATGGCTACACCTTC
TRBJ2-7 TRBD2 . TRBV27 CASSLRSGLVFSYEQYF TGTGCCAGCAGTTTGAGATCGGGACTAGTATTTTCCTACGAGCAGTACTTC
TRBJ2-7 . once TRBV28 CASRPGGAPYEQYF TGTGCCAGCAGGCCTGGGGGGGCCCCCTACGAGCAGTACTTC
TRBJ1-4 . . TRBV10-3 CAISEGPATNEKLFF TGTGCCATCAGTGAAGGGCCAGCTACTAATGAAAAACTGTTTTTT
TRBJ2-3 . . TRBV5-1 CASSLSTTFTDTQYF TGCGCCAGCAGCTTGAGCACCACTTTCACAGATACGCAGTATTTT
TRBJ1-3 . once TRBV4-2 CASSQVPSLGNTIYF TGTGCCAGCAGCCAAGTGCCCAGTCTCGGAAACACCATATATTTT
TRBJ1-1 . . TRBV10-3 CAISESGGNTEAFF TGTGCCATCAGTGAGTCGGGTGGGAACACTGAAGCTTTCTTT
TRBJ2-7 TRBD2 . TRBV9 CASSVDVSGGYEQYF TGTGCCAGCAGCGTAGATGTTAGCGGGGGATACGAGCAGTACTTC
TRBJ1-5 . . TRBV7-2 CASSFISNQPQHF TGTGCCAGCAGCTTTATTAGCAATCAGCCCCAGCATTTT
TRBJ1-6 . . TRBV7-3 CASSLGGSNNSPLHF TGTGCCAGCAGCTTAGGGGGATCGAATAATTCACCCCTCCACTTT
TRBJ2-7 . . TRBV6-6 CASSYSGTSYEQYF TGTGCCAGCAGTTACTCGGGGACATCCTACGAGCAGTACTTC
TRBJ1-2 . few TRBV5-1 CASSLGGGSYGYTF TGCGCCAGCAGCTTGGGTGGAGGGAGCTATGGCTACACCTTC
TRBJ1-1 TRBD1 . TRBV29-1 CSPRTGGHLPTEAFF TGCAGCCCGCGGACAGGGGGCCACCTTCCCACTGAAGCTTTCTTT
TRBJ2-2 TRBD1 . TRBV19 CASTGQGATGELFF TGTGCCAGTACGGGACAGGGGGCGACCGGGGAGCTGTTTTTT
TRBJ1-1 . . TRBV9 CASSATGSTEAFF TGTGCCAGCAGCGCAACAGGGTCCACTGAAGCTTTCTTT
TRBJ1-1 . . TRBV19 CAATGGNRVEAFF TGTGCCGCGACGGGGGGGAATCGAGTTGAAGCTTTCTTT
TRBJ1-1 . . TRBV18 CASSPGHSNTEAFF TGTGCCAGCTCACCAGGACACTCCAACACTGAAGCTTTCTTT
TRBJ2-1 . . TRBV13 CASSLGRGGASGEQFF TGTGCCAGCAGCTTAGGGCGAGGCGGGGCCTCCGGTGAGCAGTTCTTC
TRBJ1-2 TRBD1 once TRBV6-6 CASSYKGTEYGYTF TGTGCCAGCAGTTACAAAGGGACAGAATATGGCTACACCTTC
TRBJ1-1 . . TRBV7-8 CASSSPLRINTEAFF TGTGCCAGCAGCTCACCCCTGAGGATCAACACTGAAGCTTTCTTT
TRBJ1-2 . . TRBV19 CASSVTRDYGYTF TGTGCCAGTAGTGTCACCCGGGACTATGGCTACACCTTC
TRBJ2-3 TRBD2 . TRBV6-6 CASTRGGTSSPDTQYF TGTGCCAGCACCCGGGGGGGAACTAGCTCCCCAGATACGCAGTATTTT
TRBJ1-2 . . TRBV14 CASSQGQDLYGYTF TGTGCCAGCAGCCAAGGACAGGACCTCTATGGCTACACCTTC
TRBJ2-5 . . TRBV6-5 CASSTFSVTETQYF TGTGCCAGCAGTACATTCTCAGTAACGGAGACCCAGTACTTC
TRBJ1-6 TRBD1 . TRBV18 CASSPGTGGDSPLHF TGTGCCAGCTCACCAGGGACAGGGGGGGATTCACCCCTCCACTTT
TRBJ1-5 . . TRBV9 CASSEDASNQPQHF TGTGCCAGCAGCGAGGACGCCTCCAATCAGCCCCAGCATTTT
TRBJ1-2 . . TRBV10-3 CAISESRGRLHGYTF TGTGCCATCAGTGAGTCGAGGGGCCGTTTGCATGGCTACACCTTC
TRBJ2-1 TRBD2 once TRBV5-4 CASSDHGLVSYNEQFF TGTGCCAGCAGCGATCATGGACTAGTTTCCTACAATGAGCAGTTCTTC
TRBJ1-1 . . TRBV27 CASSLGGVNTEAFF TGTGCCAGCAGTCTCGGGGGGGTTAACACTGAAGCTTTCTTT
TRBJ1-1 . . TRBV18 CASSPSDMNTEAFF TGTGCCAGCTCACCATCAGACATGAACACTGAAGCTTTCTTT
TRBJ2-7 . . TRBV13 CASSLSGEKGAYEQYF TGTGCCAGCAGCTTATCGGGAGAGAAGGGAGCCTACGAGCAGTACTTC
TRBJ2-7 TRBD2 . TRBV13 CASSPSGTSGRAKGEQYF TGTGCCAGCAGCCCATCCGGGACTAGCGGGAGGGCCAAAGGTGAGCAGTACTTC
TRBJ1-2 TRBD1 once TRBV10-1 CASSAGTGPNYGYTF TGCGCCAGCAGTGCCGGGACAGGCCCTAACTATGGCTACACCTTC
TRBJ2-3 TRBD2 . TRBV6-5 CASNIAGSTDTQYF TGTGCCAGCAATATAGCGGGTAGCACAGATACGCAGTATTTT
TRBJ1-4 TRBD1 . TRBV19 CASSTDRNEKLFF TGTGCCAGTAGTACGGACAGGAATGAAAAACTGTTTTTT